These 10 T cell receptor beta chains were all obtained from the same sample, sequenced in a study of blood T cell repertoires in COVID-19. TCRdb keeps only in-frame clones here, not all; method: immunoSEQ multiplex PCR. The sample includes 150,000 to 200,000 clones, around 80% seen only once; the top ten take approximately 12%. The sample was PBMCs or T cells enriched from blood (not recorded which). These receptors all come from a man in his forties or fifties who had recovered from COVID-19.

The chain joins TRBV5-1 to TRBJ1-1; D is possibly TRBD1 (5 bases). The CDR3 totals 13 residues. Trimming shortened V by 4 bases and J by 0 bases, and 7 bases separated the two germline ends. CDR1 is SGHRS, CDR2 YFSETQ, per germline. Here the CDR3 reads CASSMTVNTEAFF. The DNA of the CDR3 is TGCGCCAGCAGCATGACAGTGAACACTGAAGCTTTCTTT. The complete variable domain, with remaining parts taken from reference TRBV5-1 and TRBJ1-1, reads KAGVTQTPRYLIKTRGQQVTLSCSPISGHRSVSWYQQTPGQGLQFLFEYFSETQRNKGNFPGRFSGRQFSNSRSEMNVSTLELGDSALYLCASSMTVNTEAFFGQGTRLTVV.

CDR3 residues: CASSLELEKLFF. The CDR3 coding sequence is TGTGCCAGCAGCTTGGAACTCGAAAAACTGTTTTTT. J is TRBJ1-4 and V is TRBV5-6; D call uncertain. Trimming removed 0 bases at V and 8 bases at J, with 5 bases between. The length of the CDR3 is 12 residues. CDR1 is SGHDT, CDR2 YYEEEE, per germline.

The CDR3 here is CASSLPQGTSYEQYF. CDR3 sequence (DNA): TGTGCCAGCAGCTTACCCCAGGGGACCTCCTACGAGCAGTACTTC. The chain has TRBV11-2 and TRBJ2-7; D is possibly TRBD1 (6 bases). Trimming stripped 2 bases from V and 0 bases from J, with 11 bases between. The CDR3 runs to 15 residues. Germline values: CDR1 SGHAT, CDR2 FQNNGV.

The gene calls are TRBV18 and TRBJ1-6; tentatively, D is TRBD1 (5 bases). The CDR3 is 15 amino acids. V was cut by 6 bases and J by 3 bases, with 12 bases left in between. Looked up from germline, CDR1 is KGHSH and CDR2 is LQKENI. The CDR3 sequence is CASSPGGNYNSPLHF. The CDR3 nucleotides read TGTGCCAGCTCCCCCGGGGGGAACTATAATTCACCCCTCCACTTT.

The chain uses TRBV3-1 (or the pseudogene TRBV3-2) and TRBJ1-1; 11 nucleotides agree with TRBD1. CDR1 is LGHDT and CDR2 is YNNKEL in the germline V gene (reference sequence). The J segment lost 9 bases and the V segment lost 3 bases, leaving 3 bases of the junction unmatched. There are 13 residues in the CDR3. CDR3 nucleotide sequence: TGTGCCAGCAGCCAGGGGGACAGGGGGAAAGCTTTCTTT. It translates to CASSQGDRGKAFF.

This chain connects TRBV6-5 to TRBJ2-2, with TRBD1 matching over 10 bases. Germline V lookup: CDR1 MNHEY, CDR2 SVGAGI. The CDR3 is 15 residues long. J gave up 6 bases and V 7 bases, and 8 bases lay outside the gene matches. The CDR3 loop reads CASTRQGARSGELFF. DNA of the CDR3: TGTGCCAGCACGAGACAGGGGGCGCGATCCGGGGAGCTGTTTTTT.

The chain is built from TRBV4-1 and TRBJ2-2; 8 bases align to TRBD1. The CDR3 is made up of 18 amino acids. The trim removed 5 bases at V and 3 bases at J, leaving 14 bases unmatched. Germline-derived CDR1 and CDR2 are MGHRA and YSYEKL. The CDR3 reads CASSESSGAGGYTGELFF. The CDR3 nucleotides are TGCGCCAGCAGCGAAAGCTCCGGGGCAGGGGGCTACACCGGGGAGCTGTTTTTT.

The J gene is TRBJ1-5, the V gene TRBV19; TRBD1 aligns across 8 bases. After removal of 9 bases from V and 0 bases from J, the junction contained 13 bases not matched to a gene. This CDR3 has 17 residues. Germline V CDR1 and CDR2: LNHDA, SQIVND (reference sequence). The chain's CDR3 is CASRPAGQDVSNQPQHF. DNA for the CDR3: TGTGCCAGCCGACCGGCGGGACAGGACGTTAGCAATCAGCCCCAGCATTTT.

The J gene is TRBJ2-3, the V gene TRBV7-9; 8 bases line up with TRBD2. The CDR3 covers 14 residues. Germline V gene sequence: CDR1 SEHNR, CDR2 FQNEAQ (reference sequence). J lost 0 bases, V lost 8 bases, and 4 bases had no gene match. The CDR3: CASRGGPSTDTQYF. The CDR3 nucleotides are TGTGCCAGCCGGGGGGGTCCTAGCACAGATACGCAGTATTTT.

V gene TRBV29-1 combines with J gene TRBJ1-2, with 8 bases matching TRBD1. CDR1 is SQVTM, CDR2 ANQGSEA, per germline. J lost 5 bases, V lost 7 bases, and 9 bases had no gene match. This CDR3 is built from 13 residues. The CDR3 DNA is TGCAGCGCCTTCCAGGGGGCGTCATATGGCTACACCTTC. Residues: CSAFQGASYGYTF.